Below, one TCR beta chain is given with its context. No cognate antigen has been identified for it. Stem-like memory CD8+ T cells (TSTEM) were defined as CCR7+ PD-1- TIGIT- cells. Peripheral blood mononuclear cells were isolated from healthy donor buffy coats by density gradient separation. In the study, total CD8+ T cells were enriched by negative magnetic separation with EasySep or MojoSort CD8+ T cell isolation kits. An RNeasy Mini Kit was used to extract total RNA from duplicate vials of under 190,000 sorted CD8+ T cells per subset. The PBMCs were used fresh or after being cryopreserved in fetal bovine serum with roughly 9.5% DMSO. Fluorescence-activated cell sorting on a FACSAria III was used to sort the CD8+ T cell subsets to purity. This specimen belongs to a study of human CD8 memory T cell subsets (dated by TCRdb to 2019 to 2021). Regarding the research as a whole: To assess how stem-like (TSTEM), progenitor exhausted-like (TPEX) and effector memory CD8+ T cell subsets are clonally related, the TCRbeta repertoires of these three subsets were compared. TCRbeta repertoires were obtained from over 5 donors, each contributing TSTEM, TPEX and effector memory subsets.

Findings and caveats that apply to the study as a whole: Normalized Shannon-Wiener diversity was similarly high in TSTEM and TPEX subsets, while effector memory subsets were less diverse by comparison. Although both stem-like subsets shared clonotypes with effector memory cells, the overlap between TSTEM and TPEX repertoires was minimal, suggesting distinct antigen spectra for the TSTEM and TPEX subsets. Chao1 estimates suggested greater repertoire diversity in TSTEM than in TPEX subsets, potentially reflecting a broader range of specificities. Only TCRbeta chains were sequenced, and the repertoire comparisons were based on over 5 donors and tested using paired t-tests with Bonferroni correction.

The CDR3 spans 12 residues, from the cysteine through the phenylalanine. Only the protein is available. The germline V gene encodes CDR1 ENHRY and CDR2 SYGVKD. The run used a NextSeq 550. A Human TCR Profiling Kit was used to prepare UMI-labeled 5' RACE TCRbeta libraries. Every TCRbeta library was prepared in parallel with an identical number of PCR cycles. Under the source paper's analysis protocol: The number of functional CDR3beta clonotypes in each TCRbeta library ranged from roughly 2,800 to 20,000. MIGEC 1.2.9 was used for UMI extraction and consensus assembly, with a minimum of three reads required per UMI. MiXCR 3.0.3 was used to extract the in-frame CDR3beta repertoires. After each sample was downsampled to 42,000 randomly selected UMIs, diversity metrics were computed in VDJtools 1.2.1. For the top 3,000 clones of each sample pair, the repertoire overlap metrics D, R and F2 were calculated in VDJtools. The reads were reprocessed in TCRdb, with one entry per CDR3 protein sequence and no accompanying DNA. The V and J calls and clone size are TCRdb's, not the authors'. The sample's table covers around 11,000 distinct CDR3 sequences. The top ten hold 8% to 10% of the sample.

Recombination linked TRBV10-3 to TRBJ2-7. The receptor was isolated from a human donor in good health. Sequencing was performed on CD8+ stem-like memory T cells (TSCM and TCM) sorted from PBMCs. In light of the paper, this sample's cell subset or site label describes: stem-like memory CD8 T cells (TSTEM), CCR7+ PD-1- TIGIT-. The CDR3: CAISQGPYEQYF.